Listed below are T cell receptor beta chains from one sample, sequenced in a study of shared clonotypes between healthy human individuals. Data came from immunoSEQ multiplex PCR; TCRdb stores just in-frame clones and leaves some out. Seen here are approximately 2.1 million clones, 85% to 95% observed once, and the top ten hold 0.39%. Sequenced material: naive CD4+ T cells from PBMCs. These receptors all stem from a man in his late teens or twenties in good health. Some clones in this sample may be carry-over from other donors' samples. CDR3s include the opening cysteine and the closing phenylalanine or tryptophan. A D gene is named only where the DNA matches it firmly. Where a row states a size, it is once, few, many or the class of an expanded clone; other rows omit it.

TRBD1,TRBV28,NA,TRBJ1-5,TGTGCCAGCAGGCCTCCAACAGGGGGCTACCAGCCCCAGCATTTT,CASRPPTGGYQPQHF
NA,TRBV18,NA,TRBJ2-2,TGTGCCAGCTCACCAGGTCAGAACACCGGGGAGCTGTTTTTT,CASSPGQNTGELFF
NA,TRBV15,NA,TRBJ2-7,TGTGCCACCAGCCAGACCGCGGCCGGCGACGAGCAGTACTTC,CATSQTAAGDEQYF
NA,TRBV9,few,TRBJ1-2,TGTGCCAGCAGCGTTGCAGGGTCCGGCTACACCTTC,CASSVAGSGYTF
TRBD2,TRBV10-3,NA,TRBJ2-5,TGTGCCATCAGTGAGTGGGTAGCGGGGATCCAAGAGACCCAGTACTTC,CAISEWVAGIQETQYF
NA,TRBV28,NA,TRBJ1-5,TGTGCCAGCAGTTTTTTTCCGCGGGGTAATCAGCCCCAGCATTTT,CASSFFPRGNQPQHF
NA,TRBV18,NA,TRBJ1-2,TGTGCCAGCTCACATGGACGGAACTATGGCTACACCTTC,CASSHGRNYGYTF
NA,TRBV11-3,NA,TRBJ2-2,TGTGCCAGCAGCCCTGGAGACAGGTACACCGGGGAGCTGTTTTTT,CASSPGDRYTGELFF
NA,TRBV27,NA,TRBJ2-3,TGTGCCAGCAGTTTAACCCCCGGAAGGAGTGGGGATACGCAGTATTTT,CASSLTPGRSGDTQYF
NA,TRBV28,NA,TRBJ2-7,TGTGCCAGCAGTTTGGTCAGGGACTACGAGCAGTACTTC,CASSLVRDYEQYF
NA,TRBV28,NA,TRBJ1-1,TGTGCCAGCAGTTTGTTGTCGGGGGGTAATACTGAAGCTTTCTTT,CASSLLSGGNTEAFF
NA,TRBV6-4,NA,TRBJ2-3,TGTGCCAGCAGCTTCAGGAGCACAGATACGCAGTATTTT,CASSFRSTDTQYF
TRBD2,TRBV28,NA,TRBJ2-7,TGTGCCAGCAACGCGGGAGTCACCTACGAGCAGTACTTC,CASNAGVTYEQYF
NA,TRBV4-3,once,TRBJ2-1,TGCGCCAGCAGCCAAGATTTTCCGGGGGTCTCCTACAATGAGCAGTTCTTC,CASSQDFPGVSYNEQFF
NA,TRBV29-1,NA,TRBJ2-5,TGCAGCGGTAAGGGGTATGAGACCCAGTACTTC,CSGKGYETQYF
NA,TRBV28,NA,TRBJ1-5,TGTGCCAGCACCGTGGGACGGAGGGTTGATCAGCCCCAGCATTTT,CASTVGRRVDQPQHF
NA,TRBV10-3,NA,TRBJ1-4,TGTGCCATCAGTGACCAGGGTACGAATGAAAAACTGTTTTTT,CAISDQGTNEKLFF
NA,TRBV19,NA,TRBJ1-4,TGTGCCAGTAGTACCGACGGACACGTTGGGAAGGAAAAACTGTTTTTT,CASSTDGHVGKEKLFF
NA,TRBV27,few,TRBJ1-1,TGTGCCAGCAGTTTAAGGGGGAACACTGAAGCTTTCTTT,CASSLRGNTEAFF
NA,TRBV5-1,NA,TRBJ2-1,TGCGCCAGCAGCAGGGCAGGGGATGGTAATGAGCAGTTCTTC,CASSRAGDGNEQFF
TRBD2,TRBV5-4,NA,TRBJ2-7,TGTGCCAGCAGCCCACAATGGACTAGCGGGAAGGGTACGGGCGAGCAGTACTTC,CASSPQWTSGKGTGEQYF
NA,TRBV5-4,NA,TRBJ2-5,TGTGCCAGCAGCTTGAGCGGTTTTAGTGTGCAAGAGACCCAGTACTTC,CASSLSGFSVQETQYF
NA,TRBV28,few,TRBJ1-2,TGTGCCAGCAGTTCGCCAGGGTCTGGCTACACCTTC,CASSSPGSGYTF
TRBD2,TRBV7-2,NA,TRBJ2-7,TGTGCCAGCACTCTTCAACTAGCGGCCTCCTACGAGCAGTACTTC,CASTLQLAASYEQYF
TRBD1,TRBV27,once,TRBJ2-7,TGTGCCAGCATCGATTGGGACCGGGACAGGGGGCGGTACGAGCAGTACTTC,CASIDWDRDRGRYEQYF
NA,TRBV5-1,NA,TRBJ2-2,TGCGCCAGCACCCAATTCTCCGGGGGAAGGAACACCGGGGAGCTGTTTTTT,CASTQFSGGRNTGELFF
TRBD2,TRBV5-1,NA,TRBJ2-2,TGCGCCAGCAGTTTAGCGGGAACAGGGCCCACCGGGGAGCTGTTTTTT,CASSLAGTGPTGELFF
TRBD1,TRBV5-1,NA,TRBJ1-1,TGCGCCAGCAGCCCATCGACAGGGGTTCCTGAAGCTTTCTTT,CASSPSTGVPEAFF
TRBD1,TRBV25-1,NA,TRBJ1-2,TGTGCCAGCAGTCCACAGGGGGGTAGGTATGGCTACACCTTC,CASSPQGGRYGYTF
NA,TRBV5-1,NA,TRBJ1-1,TGCGCCAGCAGCTTGGTCCCAGGACAGAACACTGAAGCTTTCTTT,CASSLVPGQNTEAFF
NA,TRBV5-1,NA,TRBJ2-5,TGCGCCAGCAGCTTGGGGGACGGAGGGGGCACAGAGACCCAGTACTTC,CASSLGDGGGTETQYF
NA,TRBV4-1,NA,TRBJ2-7,TGCGCCAGCAGCCAAGGAGGCGGGCAGGGTTTGGTCGAGCAGTACTTC,CASSQGGGQGLVEQYF
NA,TRBV4-2,once,TRBJ2-5,TGTGCCAGCCTGGGAGGAAAAGAAGAGACCCAGTACTTC,CASLGGKEETQYF